The 13 T cell receptor beta chains reported below all come from one sample, sequenced in a study of shared clonotypes between healthy human individuals. Libraries were prepared by immunoSEQ multiplex PCR; TCRdb keeps only in-frame clonotypes and omits some of them. This sample has fewer than 1.4 million clones, with approximately 80% found just once. The sequenced sample was memory CD4+ T cells from PBMCs. Subset denoted: CD45RA-negative fraction. These receptors all come from a man younger than 30 in good health. Some clones in this sample may be carry-over from other donors' samples.

The rearrangement joins TRBV5-1 to TRBJ2-1, with D maybe TRBD2 (5 bases). Germline CDR1 reads SGHRS; CDR2 reads YFSETQ. The V gene lost 4 bases and the J gene lost 0 bases, with 11 bases spanning the gap. CDR3 size: 15 residues. The CDR3 loop is CASSPSSSSYNEQFF. The CDR3 nucleotides are TGCGCCAGCAGCCCTAGCTCAAGCTCCTACAATGAGCAGTTCTTC.

This clone showed up just a few times. J is TRBJ1-6 and V is TRBV28; weak D call: TRBD1 (5 bases). Trimming took off 3 bases at V and 6 bases at J, with 6 bases between the two ends. CDR1 MDHEN and CDR2 SYDVKM come from the germline V gene. The CDR3 loop spans 13 amino acids. DNA of the CDR3: TGTGCCAGCAGTTTGGGGCTTAATTCACCCCTCCACTTT. This gives the protein CASSLGLNSPLHF.

The chain is built from TRBV25-1 and TRBJ1-2, with TRBD1 identical over 7 bases. The CDR3 covers 17 residues. V shed 3 bases and J 1 base; nucleotides not matched to a gene: 11. Germline V gene sequence: CDR1 MGHDK, CDR2 SYGVNS. As DNA, the CDR3 is TGTGCCAGCAGTGACCCATCCCTTCAGGGGGATAACTATGGCTACACCTTC. It is translated as CASSDPSLQGDNYGYTF.

The chain carries TRBV6-1 and TRBJ1-2; D perhaps matches TRBD1 (6 bases). V lost 5 bases and J 2 bases, leaving 15 bases between the germline ends. Germline V lookup: CDR1 MNHNS, CDR2 SASEGT. The CDR3 sequence is 15 residues long. The CDR3 loop is CASSTQQDRNYGYTF. DNA for the CDR3: TGTGCCAGCAGTACCCAACAGGACAGAAACTATGGCTACACCTTC.

The chain links TRBV7-9 to TRBJ1-5, with D maybe TRBD1 (5 bases). This CDR3 comprises 13 residues. CDR1 is SEHNR and CDR2 is FQNEAQ in the germline V gene (reference sequence). Trimming took off 2 bases at V and 7 bases at J, with 9 bases between the two ends. The CDR3, as DNA: TGTGCCAGCAGCTTACAGGGAGGGCAGCCCCAGCATTTT. Translated, it gives CASSLQGGQPQHF.

This clone was seen at least ten times. This rearrangement joins TRBV15 to TRBJ2-3; 8 nucleotides line up with TRBD2. This CDR3 region has 15 residues. V shed 5 bases and J 4 bases; nucleotides not matched to a gene: 8. From germline, CDR1 is LNHNV and CDR2 YYDKDF (reference sequence). Written as DNA, the CDR3 is TGTGCCACCAGCCCCCGGACTAGCAGGTCAGATACGCAGTATTTT. Its translation is CATSPRTSRSDTQYF.

The count of this clone is one. V and J are TRBV6-1 and TRBJ2-7; the D gene could be TRBD1 or TRBD2 (7 bases each). Germline V gene sequence: CDR1 MNHNS, CDR2 SASEGT. Trimming shortened V by 5 bases and J by 6 bases, and 14 bases separated the two germline ends. The CDR3 spans 13 residues. In DNA form, the CDR3 reads TGTGCCAGCAGTCGGGCAGGGGGGGCCGAGCAGTACTTC. Translated, it gives CASSRAGGAEQYF.

The J gene is TRBJ2-3, the V gene TRBV7-9; D is undetermined. This CDR3 is 15 amino acids long. The germline CDR1 and CDR2 sequences are SEHNR and FQNEAQ (reference sequence). Trimming removed 2 bases at V and 0 bases at J, with 9 bases between. CDR3 region: CASSLSRASTDTQYF. The CDR3 nucleotides are TGTGCCAGCAGCTTATCACGTGCTAGCACAGATACGCAGTATTTT.

In its sample, this clone was seen many times. The chain recombines TRBV2 with TRBJ2-1; TRBD2 matches 7 bases. The CDR3 loop spans 15 amino acids. Germline-derived CDR1 and CDR2 are SNHLY and FYNNEI. J was trimmed by 1 base and V by 4 bases; bases with no gene match: 4. The CDR3 DNA reads as TGTGCCAGCAGTGCGGAGCGGGATTCCTACAATGAGCAGTTCTTC. This encodes CASSAERDSYNEQFF.

This chain links TRBV13 with TRBJ1-2, with TRBD1 as a possible D gene (6 bases). Germline loops: CDR1 PRHDT, CDR2 FYEKMQ (reference sequence). The V gene lost 3 bases and the J gene lost 7 bases, with 12 bases spanning the gap. This CDR3 contains 13 residues. The CDR3 DNA reads as TGTGCCAGCAGCTTGTTTCCAGGGGTTGGCTACACCTTC. It codes for CASSLFPGVGYTF. Together with reference TRBV13 and TRBJ1-2, the CDR3 gives the full variable domain: AAGVIQSPRHLIKEKRETATLKCYPIPRHDTVYWYQQGPGQDPQFLISFYEKMQSDKGSIPDRFSAQQFSDYHSELNMSSLELGDSALYFCASSLFPGVGYTFGSGTRLTVV.

The chain employs TRBV7-2 and TRBJ1-1, with D tentatively TRBD1 (5 bases). Germline V gene sequence: CDR1 SGHTA, CDR2 FQGNSA. The length of the CDR3 is 15 residues. V was pared by 4 bases and J by 2 bases, with 14 bases between. The CDR3 DNA is TGTGCCAGCAGCTCCCCCGGGGCTGTTAACACTGAAGCTTTCTTT. It codes for CASSSPGAVNTEAFF. Using reference TRBV7-2 and TRBJ1-1 for the parts outside the CDR3, the full variable domain is GAGVSQSPSNKVTEKGKDVELRCDPISGHTALYWYRQSLGQGLEFLIYFQGNSAPDKSGLPSDRFSAERTGGSVSTLTIQRTQQEDSAVYLCASSSPGAVNTEAFFGQGTRLTVV.

The chain joins TRBV30 to TRBJ2-1; D is ambiguous. Germline V CDR1 and CDR2: GTSNPN, SVGIG (reference sequence). The CDR3 length is 13 residues. The V end was cut by 0 bases, the J end by 7 bases, with 10 bases between. For the CDR3, the DNA is TGTGCCTGGAGTGTAGTGGCGAATAATGAGCAGTTCTTC. Translation gives CAWSVVANNEQFF.

The rearrangement links TRBV5-1 to TRBJ2-7; 7 bases are shared with TRBD2. V lost 0 bases to trimming and J lost 3 bases; unmatched junction nucleotides: 6. CDR1 and CDR2 from the germline V gene are SGHRS and YFSETQ. The CDR3 runs 15 residues. The CDR3 DNA sequence: TGCGCCAGCAGCTTGGCGGCTAGCGGAGACTACGAGCAGTACTTC. Translated: CASSLAASGDYEQYF. The entire variable domain, with the rest obtained from reference TRBV5-1 and TRBJ2-7, is as follows: KAGVTQTPRYLIKTRGQQVTLSCSPISGHRSVSWYQQTPGQGLQFLFEYFSETQRNKGNFPGRFSGRQFSNSRSEMNVSTLELGDSALYLCASSLAASGDYEQYFGPGTRLTVT.